The entry that follows covers one TCR beta chain sequence. This clonotype was counted at least ten times. The antigen it recognizes is unknown. No base quality values were provided; no much bigger clone lies one nucleotide off. Hyperthyroidism patients were newly diagnosed, with disease duration under 2 months, and aged 18 to 65 years. The study excluded patients with uncontrolled infections, other autoimmune diseases, pregnancy or lactation. Diagnoses were based on clinical symptoms, serum thyroxine and TRAb, thyroid ultrasound and orbital computed tomography. For progressor patients, blood was drawn at the first diagnosis of hyperthyroidism, before any ophthalmopathy symptoms had appeared. PBMCs were separated from 8 to 10 ml of fresh peripheral blood using Ficoll-Paque density gradient centrifugation. Progressor patients were defined as those initially diagnosed with Graves' hyperthyroidism in whom ophthalmopathy developed during follow-up. Total RNA was extracted using Trizol reagent, and RNA quality was assessed on an Agilent 2100 Bioanalyzer.

Counted from cysteine to phenylalanine, this CDR3 has 13 amino acids. Only the CDR3 DNA stays, 39 bases, in frame from base 1. According to the germline V gene, CDR1 reads MNHNS and CDR2 reads SASEGT. V and J are truncated by 5 bases and 2 bases respectively, leaving an intervening sequence of 7 bases. The record originates from a study of T cells in Graves' hyperthyroidism and ophthalmopathy (dated by TCRdb to the late 2010s). Some background on the complete study: Peripheral blood samples were taken at the time of initial diagnosis, prior to any treatment. TCR Vbeta CDR3 sequencing of 120 to 150 peripheral blood samples (about 45 ophthalmopathy, approximately 80 hyperthyroidism and roughly 17 progressor patients) is reported in the paper. The approximately 95 discovery patients were divided at random into training and test sets in a 7:3 ratio. A discovery cohort of roughly 100 patients, 43 with Graves' ophthalmopathy and under 60 with stable Graves' hyperthyroidism, was used to find distinguishing TCR V-J signatures. The study also compared thyroid tissue and blood T-cell repertoires from more than five Graves' hyperthyroidism patients. Following sampling, methimazole starting at 30 mg daily was given to hyperthyroidism patients, and high-dose intravenous methylprednisolone was given to ophthalmopathy patients. An independent validation cohort of around 19 hyperthyroidism patients and over 15 patients who later progressed to ophthalmopathy tested prospective prediction of ophthalmopathy.

Broader findings and caveats from the paper: Most expanded thyroid clonotypes (frequency above 0.001) were also detected in blood, a finding suggesting that blood repertoires may reflect thyroid immune responses. A model built on a 13 V-J signature distinguished ophthalmopathy from stable hyperthyroidism, reaching 85% to 90% sensitivity and 81% to 83% specificity in cross-validation and 80%/75% in testing. In validation, the model predicted progression to ophthalmopathy with over 65% sensitivity and roughly 72% specificity, a median of 6.5 months before onset. No statistical method was used to fix the sample size in advance, and group allocation was not hidden from the investigators.

The TCR beta CDR3 regions were amplified from the RNA transcripts. The TCR CDR3 was subjected to a first round of RT-PCR using the HTBI primer set and the Qiagen OneStep RT-PCR kit. Libraries were constructed in a second round of multiplex PCR, after which size selection and purification were performed. The libraries were sequenced on an Illumina HiSeq2000 using paired-end 100 bp reads. The published analysis was carried out like this. SOAPnuke was used to process the raw data, throwing out any read that contained adapters or uncalled bases, had a mean Phred below 15, or lacked an exact constant-primer or identifier match. COPE v1.2.5 was used to merge the high-quality paired reads, and each unique nucleotide sequence was defined as a clonotype. MiTCR v1.1 was used to align the clonotypes against IMGT TRBV, TRBD and TRBJ reference segments. The analysis included only V-J combinations with a frequency above 0.0001, which together covered roughly 99% of the repertoires. A TCS score was defined as the ratio of F50 (clonal expansion) to E x V (chaos), with BLOSUM62-based TCRdist applied between CDR3 peptides within each V-J. Welch's t-statistics and random forest reduced roughly 500 V-J features to 13, which were used in a naive Bayes classifier (R e1071). The public reads were quality trimmed at Q25 with fastp and then assembled into clones with MiXCR by TCRdb, keeping productive beta chains. Here each entry gathers all rows of one CDR3 protein and keeps the most common genes and DNA. The V and J calls and clone size come from TCRdb's table, not from the authors' own analysis. The sample profile shows 730,000 or so distinct CDR3 sequences; around 20% of them were found once. The ten largest clones take up roughly 17% of the sample.

This sequence was found in a woman in her 50s with Graves' hyperthyroidism that later progressed to Graves' ophthalmopathy. The V and J genes are TRBV6-1 and TRBJ1-5; the D gene is perhaps TRBD1, on 5 matching bases. The sequencing sample was made of blood. The nucleotides read TGTGCCAGCAGTCGAGGGGGCAATCAGCCCCAGCATTTT. This is translated as CASSRGGNQPQHF.